These T cell receptor beta chains were read from a single sample in a study of glioma-infiltrating T cells after dendritic cell vaccination. Method: immunoSEQ multiplex PCR; TCRdb's copy keeps in-frame clones and lacks some. Among around 23,000 clones listed, about nine tenths were seen once. This material consisted of blood, taken after dendritic cell vaccination. These receptor sequences come from a human donor with glioblastoma. The CDR3 runs from the conserved cysteine through the conserved F or W. The D gene is left open where the match is weak. Not all rows give a size; the values are once, few, many and, for expanded clones, a class.

.,TRBV9,.,TRBJ2-1,TGTGCCAGCAGCGTAGGGGGGCCCTATGAGCAGTTCTTC,CASSVGGPYEQFF
once,TRBV6-4,TRBD1,TRBJ2-2,TGTGCCAGCAGCCAGGACAGGATCACCGGGGAGCTGTTTTTT,CASSQDRITGELFF
.,TRBV7-2,.,TRBJ2-2,TGTGCCACCAAAGCCGGGACAAAGAACACCGGGGAGCTGTTTTTT,CATKAGTKNTGELFF
.,TRBV5-1,.,TRBJ1-6,TGCGCCAGCAGCACGAGCTCCTATAATTCACCCCTCCACTTT,CASSTSSYNSPLHF
.,TRBV6-1,.,TRBJ1-2,TGTGCCAGCAGTGAACGGGAGATAGCTAACTATGGCTACACCTTC,CASSEREIANYGYTF
few,TRBV4-1,TRBD2,TRBJ2-3,TGCGCCAGCAGCCAAGGTGCTTACCTAGCGGGCAACACAGATACGCAGTATTTT,CASSQGAYLAGNTDTQYF
.,TRBV5-1,.,TRBJ1-6,TGCGCCAGCAGCCTAGCGGGCAGGGGTAGCTCCTATAATTCACCCCTCCACTTT,CASSLAGRGSSYNSPLHF
.,TRBV4-1,TRBD2,TRBJ2-7,TGCGCCAGCAGCCAAGATTACCTAGCGGGGGGAGTCTACGAGCAGTACTTC,CASSQDYLAGGVYEQYF
.,TRBV10-2,.,TRBJ2-5,TGCGCCAGCAGTGAGTTCGCGGCGCTACAAGAGACCCAGTACTTC,CASSEFAALQETQYF
.,TRBV5-4,TRBD2,TRBJ2-1,TGTGCCAGCAGAGAACTAGCGGGGGGGCTCAATGAGCAGTTCTTC,CASRELAGGLNEQFF
.,TRBV5-4,.,TRBJ2-2,TGTGCCAGCAGCTTGCCTAGCCGGGACACCGGGGAGCTGTTTTTT,CASSLPSRDTGELFF
.,TRBV18,.,TRBJ2-7,TGTGCCAGCTCACCACAGAGCCTGACAGCCACCTACGAGCAGTACTTC,CASSPQSLTATYEQYF
.,TRBV6-5,.,TRBJ1-3,TGTGCCAGCAAAGAAGGACAGAGAAGAAACACCATATATTTT,CASKEGQRRNTIYF
.,TRBV5-8,TRBD1,TRBJ1-4,TGTGCCAGCAGCTTTGGGGGGACAGGGAGAGAAAAACTGTTTTTT,CASSFGGTGREKLFF
.,TRBV6-1,.,TRBJ2-5,TGTGCCAGCAGTGAAGGGGTCAGGGACTCAGAGACCCAGTACTTC,CASSEGVRDSETQYF
.,TRBV7-2,TRBD2,TRBJ2-1,TGTGCCAGCAGCCCCACTCTCGGACTAGCGGAAATGAAGCAGTTCTTC,CASSPTLGLAEMKQFF
.,TRBV2,TRBD1,TRBJ1-2,TGTGCCAGCAGTGTAGGGACAGCCCCTCGTGGCTACACCTTC,CASSVGTAPRGYTF
.,TRBV6-5,.,TRBJ1-4,TGTGCCAGCAGAGATGCGACAGGTGTCAATGAAAAACTGTTTTTT,CASRDATGVNEKLFF
.,TRBV27,.,TRBJ2-3,TGTGCCAGCAGGCGCTCAATAACGCAGTATTTT,CASRRSITQYF
.,TRBV7-2,.,TRBJ2-5,TGTGCCAGCAGCTCTTTAGAGACCCAGTACTTC,CASSSLETQYF
.,TRBV5-4,TRBD1,TRBJ2-5,TGTGCCAGCTTGGACAGGGTGCAAGAGACCCAGTACTTC,CASLDRVQETQYF
.,TRBV10-3,.,TRBJ1-5,TGTGCCATCAGAGGTACGGGGGGTCAGCCCCAGCATTTT,CAIRGTGGQPQHF
.,TRBV11-2,TRBD1,TRBJ2-7,TGTGCCAGCATTAAAGACAGGGGGCTCAGCCACGAGCAGTACTTC,CASIKDRGLSHEQYF
.,TRBV7-2,.,TRBJ1-1,TGTGCCAGCAGCTTCAGGGAATTGAACACTGAAGCTTTCTTT,CASSFRELNTEAFF
.,TRBV6-1,TRBD2,TRBJ2-1,TGTGCCAGCATTAGGACTAGCGGGGGTAGCGAGCAGTTCTTC,CASIRTSGGSEQFF
once,TRBV10-2,TRBD1,TRBJ1-6,TGCGCCAGCAGTGAAGTCTTATTTGGGACAGGGCGGACACCCCTCCACTTT,CASSEVLFGTGRTPLHF